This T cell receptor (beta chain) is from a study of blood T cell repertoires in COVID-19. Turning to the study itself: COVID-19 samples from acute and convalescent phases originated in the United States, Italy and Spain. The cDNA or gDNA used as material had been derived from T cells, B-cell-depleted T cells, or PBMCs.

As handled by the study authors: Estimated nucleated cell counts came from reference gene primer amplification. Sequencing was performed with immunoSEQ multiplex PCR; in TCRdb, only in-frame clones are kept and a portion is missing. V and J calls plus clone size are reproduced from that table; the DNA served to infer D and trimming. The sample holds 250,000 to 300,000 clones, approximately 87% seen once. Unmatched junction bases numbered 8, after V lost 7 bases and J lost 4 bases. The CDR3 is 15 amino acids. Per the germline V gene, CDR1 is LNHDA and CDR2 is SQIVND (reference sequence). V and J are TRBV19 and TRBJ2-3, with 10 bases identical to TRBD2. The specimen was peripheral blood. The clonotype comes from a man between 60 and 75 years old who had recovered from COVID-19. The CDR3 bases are TGTGCCAGTAAGGTGGCTAGCGGGAGCCCAGATACGCAGTATTTT. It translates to CASKVASGSPDTQYF.